The present entry profiles one T cell receptor (beta chain) with its context. Which antigen it targets is not known. It has no much larger one-base neighbor in the sample; base qualities were not kept. This sample is part of a study of cytomegalovirus exposure and HLA in healthy donors (TCRdb year 2017). Study-wide context: According to an earlier analysis of several hundred of the donors, 200 million or so T cells yielded 117 million unique TCR beta sequences and about 300 Gb of sequence data. About 300 gigabases of sequencing data and 91 million or so unique TCR sequences made up an early release that covered around 640 HLA-typed donors. Of the roughly 400 genotyped donors, around 81% fell in the genetic ancestry cluster associated with self-reported Caucasian donors. The study aimed to test whether cataloging public T cell receptors could reveal signatures of past pathogen exposure. Using immunosequencing, the study profiled T cell repertoires from 666 subjects and related those repertoires to cytomegalovirus serostatus. A separate validation cohort of 100 to 150 different subjects was used in addition to the 666-subject first cohort. High-throughput TCR immunosequencing, statistical association of individual TCRs with disease status, and machine learning were combined to predict cytomegalovirus infection status. In a later analysis, previously published TCR beta repertoires from about 640 donors were re-analyzed and high-resolution HLA genotyping was added so that TCR occurrence patterns could be studied. In the later analysis, no new phenotypic data were used to find candidate immune exposures; instead, reliance was placed on TCR beta sequences and their occurrence across donors. To decide whether each TCR beta V gene segment behaved as functional or pseudogenic, an earlier analysis of some 600 of the donors relied on high-throughput TCR beta sequencing. Donor age, sex, ethnicity and CMV serostatus were compiled alongside the repertoire data. Genome-wide SNP genotypes for about 60% of the 666 donors were used in a later genetic analysis, which treated that subset as a discovery cohort. Every discovery cohort repertoire had been produced on one sequencing platform. Both class I and class II loci were covered by HLA typing, at four-digit resolution. Typing coverage differed by locus: A, B, C, DRB1 and DQB1 were typed in roughly 629-630 donors, DQA1 in 522, DPA1 in 600 to 610, and DPB1 in just under 490. A few DR-DQ haplotypes were handled as single units for association and clustering because linkage in the cohort was strong. Across 300 to 400 genotyped donors of the cohort, an average of 235,054 unique TCR beta nucleotide sequences per donor were sequenced, and 15% to 20% of those sequences were non-productive. Study-wide conclusions, independent of this receptor: The classifier was reported to diagnose cytomegalovirus status with high specificity and sensitivity in both the original cohort and the validation cohort. For the cohort, immune exposure information was limited to CMV serostatus. Several of the top co-occurrence clusters appeared to be linked to parvovirus B19, influenza, CMV and Epstein-Barr virus, according to a later analysis. While some public TCRs were present in many individuals, most TCR sequences turned up only very rarely across donors. Compared with equally common non-associated chains, HLA-associated TCR beta chains in a later analysis were more clonally expanded and had lower generation probabilities. A later genetic analysis reported fewer N-insertions in productive TCRs among donors in an Asian-associated ancestry cluster than the roughly 620-donor mean. Because some donors lacked HLA typing at each locus, the association tests relied only on the typed subset. Some IMGT-functional V segments, including TRBV6-2 and TRBV6-3, could not be told apart with the 87-base-pair reads, so those segments were excluded. According to a later analysis, most CMV-associated TCR beta chains appeared to be HLA-restricted, and the HLA associations seemed to be driven largely by CMV exposure. This cohort had only TCR beta chains sequenced, and the lack of alpha or paired-chain data limited which features could be detected. A further reported finding was that TCR beta sequences accurately predicted the HLA-A and HLA-B alleles for most subjects in the first cohort. A group of highly shared sequence variants was considered likely to be a technical artifact of the sequencing pipeline. Correlated functional status among segregating V segments might be attributable to linkage disequilibrium, but an unknown experimental factor could not be ruled out. When HLA alleles, especially DR and DQ, strongly co-occurred, TCR associations were difficult to assign to individual alleles. At a false discovery rate of 0.05, a later analysis linked under 20,000 TCR beta sequences to specific HLA alleles. In the study, approximately 150 TCR beta chains were listed as associated with cytomegalovirus. According to a later analysis, TCR association rates differed among HLA loci, with DRB1 alleles showing the most associated TCRs and HLA-C alleles showing the fewest. Because counts were too low, around 18 rarely observed V segments, including chromosome 9 orphons, were left out of the earlier analysis of roughly 600 of the donors. In an earlier analysis of 587 of the donors, most TCR beta V segments appeared in productive rearrangements about 87% or about 30% of the time, broadly matching IMGT annotations. Sequencing depth was assumed to be roughly uniform across donors in the presence/absence analyses, though that assumption may not hold. A later genetic analysis associated a missense DCLRE1C variant with V-gene and J-gene trimming of TCR beta chains, and an independent cohort replicated the association. According to the authors, the approach could potentially be generalized to other disease states and immunological phenotypes. A few of the identified cytomegalovirus-associated TCR beta chains were confirmed in vitro to be specific for cytomegalovirus antigens.

The cohort comprised around 700 healthy bone marrow donors. All cohort members were sampled while nominally healthy, although unrecorded immune exposures were likely present. The donor tested CMV seronegative and was one of the 352 seronegative cohort members. A peripheral blood sample was collected from each donor, and TCR beta sequencing was performed on peripheral blood mononuclear cells. The Qiagen DNeasy Blood Extraction Kit was used to extract genomic DNA from the blood cell samples. The germline V gene gives CDR1 as MGHRA and CDR2 as YSYEKL. The CDR3, cysteine through phenylalanine, is 15 amino acids long. The entry retains the CDR3 DNA only, 45 bases that are in frame from base 1. V is pared back by 4 bases and J by 4 bases, with 16 bases lying between the germline termini. Receptor libraries were prepared by the immunoSEQ multiplex PCR assay. A mixture of 60 forward primers for TCR Vbeta segments and 13 reverse primers for TCR Jbeta segments was used in the multiplex PCR. The CDR3 region of rearranged TCR beta genes was amplified from genomic DNA with a multiplex PCR assay. Amplified TCR beta libraries were sequenced as 87-base-pair reads on the Illumina HiSeq System. Concerning the study's data processing: Across the roughly 700 repertoires, a later analysis counted 80 million or so unique TCR beta chains, approximately 10 million of which were shared by at least two donors. Raw reads were error-corrected and collapsed into unique sequences by a nearest-neighbor algorithm in which closely related sequences were merged to remove PCR and sequencing errors. To assign V, D and J gene segments, CDR3 sequences were aligned to IMGT reference sequences. For a sequence to be retained, at least a six-nucleotide match to both a V gene segment and a J gene segment was required. Rearrangements were classified as productive when the CDR3 lacked stop codons and remained in frame with V and J, and all other rearrangements were classified as non-productive. CDR3 was defined by IMGT convention, running from the second conserved V-encoded cysteine to the conserved J-encoded phenylalanine. In an earlier analysis of roughly 610 of the donors, sequences lacking an unambiguous match to a single V gene segment were excluded. An earlier analysis of over 450 of the donors classified V segments as functional when productive rearrangements were above 56.7% and as segregating when the standard deviation between donors was above 5%. A statistical classification framework was built to diagnose cytomegalovirus status from the catalog of TCR beta chain sequences. V and J gene assignment, in a later analysis, came from comparing TCR nucleotide sequences with IMGT/GENE-DB human TR gene sequences. A later analysis assigned CDR3 sequences and most-parsimonious VDJ recombination scenarios with the TCRdist pipeline. In a later analysis, each TCR beta chain was defined by its CDR3 amino acid sequence together with its V-gene family, and reads without a unique V-gene family were excluded. To address suspected cross-contamination and a sequencing artifact, a later analysis removed 550 to 750 highly shared, low-generation-probability nucleotide sequences. For each public chain, a later analysis derived a clonal expansion index from normalized ranks of inferred template counts within each repertoire. Generation probabilities in a later analysis came from a VDJ recombination model fitted to out-of-frame rearrangements, and those results were checked against IGoR. In a later analysis, hypergeometric tests were used to score TCR-TCR, TCR-HLA and TCR-CMV co-occurrence, with a repertoire-size bias correction applied to TCR pairs. In a later analysis, false discovery rates were estimated by permuting HLA or CMV assignments 20 times. In a later analysis, co-occurring TCRs were grouped using DBSCAN, and TCRdist sequence similarity was added for clustering within HLA-allele-positive subsets. Co-occurrence clustering excluded repertoires with fewer than 30,000 or more than 120,000 public chains, plus five with anomalous nucleotide sharing. The table was pulled from immuneACCESS by TCRdb, which kept in-frame rearrangements only. Such tables lose some clones; where checked, under half of the loss comes from unresolved V genes, and the rest has no known cause. V and J calls and clone size are given by that table; D and trimming were obtained from the DNA. Recorded for this sample are approximately 120,000 clones; 80% to 90% of them occurred a single time. The ten biggest clones cover less than 1.1% of the sample.

Recombination linked TRBV4-1 to TRBJ1-2, and possibly TRBD1, on 5 matching bases. The material sequenced was PBMCs. This TCR came from a young woman in good health and CMV-seronegative. CDR3 reads: CASSPPRGSVYGYTF. Here is the DNA: TGCGCCAGCAGCCCCCCCCGGGGGTCGGTCTATGGCTACACCTTC.